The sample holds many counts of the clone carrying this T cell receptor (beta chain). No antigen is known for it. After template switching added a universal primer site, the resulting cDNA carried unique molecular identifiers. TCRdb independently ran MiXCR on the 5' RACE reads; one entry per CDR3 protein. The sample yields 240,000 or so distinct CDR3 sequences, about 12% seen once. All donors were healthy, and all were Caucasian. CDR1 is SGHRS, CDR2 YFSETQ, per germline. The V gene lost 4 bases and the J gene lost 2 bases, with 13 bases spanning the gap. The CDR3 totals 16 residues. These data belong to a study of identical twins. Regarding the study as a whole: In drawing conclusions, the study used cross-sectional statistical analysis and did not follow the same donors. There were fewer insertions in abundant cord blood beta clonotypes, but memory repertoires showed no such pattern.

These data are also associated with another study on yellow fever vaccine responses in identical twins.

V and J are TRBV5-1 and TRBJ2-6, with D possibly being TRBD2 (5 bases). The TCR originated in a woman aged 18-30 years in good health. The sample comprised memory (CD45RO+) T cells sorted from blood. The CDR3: CASSEPGLPGANVLTF. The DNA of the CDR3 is TGCGCCAGCAGCGAACCGGGGTTACCTGGGGCCAACGTCCTGACTTTC.